The source of this T cell receptor beta chain is a study of T cell changes during pregnancy in multiple sclerosis. This table comes from immunoSEQ multiplex PCR, and its TCRdb copy is limited to in-frame clones, with some not included. The sample yields tens of thousands of clones, 91% seen once. The CDR3 length is 15 residues. The V and J ends lost 2 bases and 3 bases, in that order; junction bases with no gene match: 5. CDR1 KGHSH and CDR2 LQKENI come from the germline V gene. Sequencing used peripheral blood, obtained in the third trimester of pregnancy. This clonotype originated in a female donor in good health, enrolled as a control in a pregnancy study. This rearrangement joins TRBV18 to TRBJ1-1; 8 bases match TRBD1. This CDR3 is CASSPGQGPDTEAFF. DNA of the CDR3: TGTGCCAGCTCACCAGGACAGGGTCCGGACACTGAAGCTTTCTTT.